This TCR beta chain was retrieved from a study of cytomegalovirus exposure and HLA in healthy donors. Study-wide points: Reports indicate that TCR beta sequences accurately predicted the HLA-A and HLA-B alleles of most subjects.

Both 60 Vbeta primers and 13 Jbeta primers went into the PCR. TCRdb's table, derived via immunoSEQ multiplex PCR, lists solely in-frame clones and lacks some. The table has fewer than 100,000 clones, under 80% seen once. About this clone: Its target is unknown.

This receptor was obtained from a man aged 35 to 55 in good health and CMV-seronegative. Source material: PBMCs.

The CDR3 reads CASRDITYEQYF. The CDR3 bases are TGTGCCAGCAGGGACATCACCTACGAGCAGTACTTC. The chain joins TRBV6-1 to TRBJ2-7; D may be TRBD1 (5 bases). The CDR3 is 12 amino acids. Germline-derived CDR1 and CDR2 are MNHNS and SASEGT. The V end was cut by 6 bases, the J end by 2 bases, with 8 bases between.